One and the same sample provided the 14 T cell receptor beta chains below, sequenced in a study of OX40 agonist ivuxolimab in advanced cancers. Measured with immunoSEQ multiplex PCR; TCRdb has only the in-frame clones, and not every one. The sample holds 65,000 to 80,000 clones, 80% to 95% seen once. Sequenced material: CD4+ or CD8+ T cells sorted from blood, taken in a trial of the OX40 agonist ivuxolimab. These receptors came from an adult with an advanced solid tumor such as melanoma, head and neck, liver or kidney cancer.

V and J are TRBV27 and TRBJ2-3; D is uncertain. V shed 8 bases and J shed 11 bases, with 26 bases lying between them. This CDR3 spans 15 amino acids. The germline V gene has CDR1 MNHEY and CDR2 SMNVEV (reference sequence). The CDR3 nucleotides are TGTGCCAGCGGTCAAGTCGCCCCGATACCATTTGTGCAGTATTTT. Translation: CASGQVAPIPFVQYF.

The V and J genes are TRBV29-1 and TRBJ2-7; D might be TRBD2 (6 bases). Germline values: CDR1 SQVTM, CDR2 ANQGSEA. This CDR3 contains 12 residues. V gave up 5 bases and J gave up 6 bases, with 14 bases separating them. The CDR3 DNA reads TGCAGCGTTTGCGGGGTCTCCCCCGAGCAGTACTTC. Residues: CSVCGVSPEQYF.

The chain links TRBV10-3 to TRBJ2-1; tentative D call: TRBD2 (6 bases). The germline CDR1 and CDR2 sequences are ENHRY and SYGVKD. The CDR3 runs to 15 residues. The V end lost 10 bases, the J end lost 6 bases, and 22 bases lay between the germline ends. The CDR3: CATTPVVGGVNEQFF. CDR3 nucleotides: TGTGCCACTACGCCGGTGGTCGGAGGGGTCAATGAGCAGTTCTTC.

J is TRBJ2-1 and V is TRBV29-1; a possible D gene is TRBD1 (6 bases). With 6 bases removed from V and 0 bases from J, the gap between germline ends came to 9 bases. The germline V gene has CDR1 SQVTM and CDR2 ANQGSEA. This CDR3 spans 13 amino acids. DNA of the CDR3: TGCAGCGTCCTACAGGGCTCCTACAATGAGCAGTTCTTC. Translating it yields CSVLQGSYNEQFF.

The chain uses TRBV21-1 and TRBJ2-3. TRBV21-1 is marked as a pseudogene. This CDR3 has 16 amino acids. The CDR3 is CASIPLGSGVADTQYF. DNA of the CDR3: TGTGCCAGCATCCCTTTGGGCTCCGGAGTTGCAGATACGCAGTATTTT.

V is TRBV29-1 and J is TRBJ2-1; a possible D gene is TRBD2 (5 bases). This CDR3 has 13 residues. The V end lost 4 bases, the J end lost 4 bases, and 11 bases lay between the germline ends. Germline V gene data show CDR1 as SQVTM and CDR2 as ANQGSEA. The CDR3 DNA reads TGCAGCGTTGTCATCGGGGATTACAATGAGCAGTTCTTC. Protein: CSVVIGDYNEQFF.

This clone showed up just a few times. The V call is TRBV14, the J call TRBJ2-7; D possibly corresponds to TRBD1 (5 bases). CDR1 is SGHDN and CDR2 is FVKESK in the germline V gene. Trimming pared 6 bases from V and 2 bases from J, leaving 11 bases between. The CDR3 totals 13 residues. The CDR3 coding sequence is TGTGCCAGCAGGTCGGACACGGCCTACGAGCAGTACTTC. Translated, it gives CASRSDTAYEQYF.

This clone has only one observation. The chain carries TRBV4-3 and TRBJ2-5; 11 bases map to TRBD1. Per the germline V gene, CDR1 is LGHNA and CDR2 is YSLEER. The CDR3 is 16 residues long. The trim removed 1 base at V and 3 bases at J, leaving 4 bases unmatched. CDR3 DNA: TGCGCCAGCAGCCAAGTCGGGACAGGGGGGAAAGAGACCCAGTACTTC. Encoded protein: CASSQVGTGGKETQYF.

This clone was observed once. V usage is TRBV7-9 and J usage is TRBJ2-2; unclear D gene. The CDR3 consists of 14 residues. V was shortened by 0 bases and J by 2 bases, with 4 bases between the two germline ends. In germline, CDR1 is SEHNR, CDR2 FQNEAQ (reference sequence). CDR3 residues: CASSLAGNTGELFF. As DNA, the CDR3 is TGTGCCAGCAGCTTAGCAGGAAACACCGGGGAGCTGTTTTTT.

J is TRBJ2-7 and V is TRBV7-2, with 9 bases fitting TRBD1. The CDR3 has 16 amino acids. Germline values: CDR1 SGHTA, CDR2 FQGNSA. After removal of 4 bases from V and 6 bases from J, the junction contained 13 bases not matched to a gene. CDR3 nucleotides: TGTGCCAGCAGCTATGCGCCGGGACAGGGAGGTGGCGAGCAGTACTTC. Protein: CASSYAPGQGGGEQYF.

This clone was detected once. The chain links TRBV30 to TRBJ2-6; 8 positions match TRBD2. The CDR3 runs to 19 residues. Trimming took 6 bases from V and 1 from J; bases not matched to a gene: 17. CDR1 is GTSNPN, CDR2 SVGIG, per germline (reference sequence). CDR3 region: CACETLAARRWSGANVLTF. The CDR3 nucleotides are TGTGCCTGCGAAACACTAGCGGCCCGGCGGTGGTCTGGGGCCAACGTCCTGACTTTC.

The rearrangement links TRBV9 to TRBJ2-3; TRBD2 agrees at 12 bases. The CDR3 totals 17 residues. The germline CDR1 and CDR2 sequences are SGDLS and YYNGEE. Trimming cost V 3 bases and J 4 bases; bases outside gene matches: 9. Here the CDR3 reads CASSAMPGLAGADTQYF. As DNA, the CDR3 is TGTGCCAGCAGCGCTATGCCGGGACTAGCGGGTGCAGATACGCAGTATTTT.

The V and J genes are TRBV4-2 and TRBJ1-2; no definite D call. Trimming removed 4 bases at V and 4 bases at J, with 13 bases between. CDR1 and CDR2 from the germline V gene are LGHNA and YNFKEQ. The CDR3 length is 14 residues. CDR3 in amino acids: CASSPPARGYGYTF. CDR3 bases: TGTGCCAGCAGCCCCCCGGCGCGGGGCTATGGCTACACCTTC.

The rearrangement uses TRBV11-2 and TRBJ2-1; D is uncertain. CDR3 length equals 15 residues. Germline V gene lookup returns CDR1 SGHAT and CDR2 FQNNGV. Trimming left V 0 bases short and J 0 bases short, with 6 bases between. The DNA for the CDR3 is TGTGCCAGCAGCTTAGACCGGAGCTCCTACAATGAGCAGTTCTTC. Residues: CASSLDRSSYNEQFF.